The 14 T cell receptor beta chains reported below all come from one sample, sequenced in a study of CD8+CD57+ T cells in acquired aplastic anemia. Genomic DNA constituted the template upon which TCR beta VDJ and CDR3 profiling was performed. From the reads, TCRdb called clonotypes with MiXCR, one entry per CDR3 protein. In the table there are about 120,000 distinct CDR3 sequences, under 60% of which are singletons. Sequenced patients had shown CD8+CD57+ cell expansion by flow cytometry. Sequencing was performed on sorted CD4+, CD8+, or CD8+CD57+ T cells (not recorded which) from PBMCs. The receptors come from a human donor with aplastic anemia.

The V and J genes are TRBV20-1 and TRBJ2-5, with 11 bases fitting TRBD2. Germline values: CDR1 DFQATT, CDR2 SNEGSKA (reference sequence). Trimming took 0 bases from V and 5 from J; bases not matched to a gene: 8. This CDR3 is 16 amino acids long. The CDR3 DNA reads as TGCAGTGCTAGAGACCCGGCTAGCGGGGGGTATGAGACCCAGTACTTC. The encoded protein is CSARDPASGGYETQYF.

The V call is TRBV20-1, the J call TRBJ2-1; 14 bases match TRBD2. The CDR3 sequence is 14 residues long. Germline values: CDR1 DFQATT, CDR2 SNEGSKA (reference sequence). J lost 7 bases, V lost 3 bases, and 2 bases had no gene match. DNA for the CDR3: TGCAGTGCTAGGGGACTAGCGGGAGTTAATGAGCAGTTCTTC. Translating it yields CSARGLAGVNEQFF.

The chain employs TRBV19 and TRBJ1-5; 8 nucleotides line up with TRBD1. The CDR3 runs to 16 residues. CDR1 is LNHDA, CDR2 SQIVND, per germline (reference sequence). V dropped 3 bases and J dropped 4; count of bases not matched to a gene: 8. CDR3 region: CASSIFAGGWNQPQHF. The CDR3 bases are TGTGCCAGTAGTATCTTCGCAGGGGGCTGGAATCAGCCCCAGCATTTT.

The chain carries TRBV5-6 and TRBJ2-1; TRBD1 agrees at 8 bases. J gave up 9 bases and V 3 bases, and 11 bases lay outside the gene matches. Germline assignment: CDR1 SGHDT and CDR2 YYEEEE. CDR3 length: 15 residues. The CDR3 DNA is TGTGCCAGCAGCTACAGGGACAGGAGTGATCCTGAGCAGTTCTTC. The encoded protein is CASSYRDRSDPEQFF.

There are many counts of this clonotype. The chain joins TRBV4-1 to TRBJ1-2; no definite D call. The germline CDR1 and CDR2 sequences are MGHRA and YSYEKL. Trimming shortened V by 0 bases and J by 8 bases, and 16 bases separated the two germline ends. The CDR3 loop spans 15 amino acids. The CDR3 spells CASSQEVLMDSGYTF. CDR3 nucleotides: TGCGCCAGCAGCCAAGAAGTACTCATGGACTCAGGCTACACCTTC.

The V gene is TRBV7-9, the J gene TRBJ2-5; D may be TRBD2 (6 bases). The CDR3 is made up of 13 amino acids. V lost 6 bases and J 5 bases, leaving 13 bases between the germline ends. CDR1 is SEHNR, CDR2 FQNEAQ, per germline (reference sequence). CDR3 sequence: CASSSQGGETQYF. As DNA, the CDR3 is TGTGCCAGCAGTTCCCAGGGAGGCGAGACCCAGTACTTC.

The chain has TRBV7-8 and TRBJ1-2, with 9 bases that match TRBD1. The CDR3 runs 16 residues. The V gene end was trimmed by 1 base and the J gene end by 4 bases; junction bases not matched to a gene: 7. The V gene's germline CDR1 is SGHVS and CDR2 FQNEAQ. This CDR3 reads CASSLVPTDRGYGYTF. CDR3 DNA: TGTGCCAGCAGCTTAGTACCAACGGACAGGGGCTATGGCTACACCTTC.

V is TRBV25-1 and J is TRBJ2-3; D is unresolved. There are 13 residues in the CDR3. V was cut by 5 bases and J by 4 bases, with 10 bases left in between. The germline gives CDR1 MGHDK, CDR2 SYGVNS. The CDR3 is CASSPSAPDTQYF. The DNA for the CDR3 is TGTGCCAGCAGTCCATCCGCTCCAGATACGCAGTATTTT.

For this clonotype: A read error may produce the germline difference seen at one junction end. CDR3 sequence: CASSLDSYDQYF. CDR3 nucleotides: TGTGCCAGCAGCTTGGACTCCTACGATCAGTACTTC. This chain joins TRBV7-8 and TRBJ2-7; a weak D match, TRBD2 (5 bases). This CDR3 has 12 residues. The germline gives CDR1 SGHVS, CDR2 FQNEAQ.

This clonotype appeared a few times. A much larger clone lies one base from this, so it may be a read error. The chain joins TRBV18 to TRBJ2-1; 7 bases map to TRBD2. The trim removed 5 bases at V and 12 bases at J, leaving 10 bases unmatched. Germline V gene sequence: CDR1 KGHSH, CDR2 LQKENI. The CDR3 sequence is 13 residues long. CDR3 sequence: CASSRTSIHGQFF. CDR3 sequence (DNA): TGTGCCAGCTCAAGGACTAGTATCCATGGGCAGTTCTTC.

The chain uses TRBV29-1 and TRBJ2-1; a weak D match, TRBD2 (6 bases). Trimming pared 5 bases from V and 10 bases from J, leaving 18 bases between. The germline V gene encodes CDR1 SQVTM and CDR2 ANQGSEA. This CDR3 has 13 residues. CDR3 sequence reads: CSVPRTIPNEQFF. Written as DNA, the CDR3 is TGCAGCGTTCCAAGGACTATTCCAAACGAGCAGTTCTTC.

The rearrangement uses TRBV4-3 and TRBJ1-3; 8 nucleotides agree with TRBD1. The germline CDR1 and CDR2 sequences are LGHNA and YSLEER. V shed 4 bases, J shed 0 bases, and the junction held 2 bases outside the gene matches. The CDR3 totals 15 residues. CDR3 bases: TGCGCCAGCAGCCGCGACAGGGGCTCTGGAAACACCATATATTTT. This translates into CASSRDRGSGNTIYF.

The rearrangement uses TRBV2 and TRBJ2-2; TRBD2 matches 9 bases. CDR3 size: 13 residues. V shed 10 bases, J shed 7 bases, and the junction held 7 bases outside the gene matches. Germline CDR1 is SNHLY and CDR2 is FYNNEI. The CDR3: CATSGGLGGELFF. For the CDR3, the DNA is TGTGCCACGAGCGGGGGGCTAGGCGGGGAGCTGTTTTTT.

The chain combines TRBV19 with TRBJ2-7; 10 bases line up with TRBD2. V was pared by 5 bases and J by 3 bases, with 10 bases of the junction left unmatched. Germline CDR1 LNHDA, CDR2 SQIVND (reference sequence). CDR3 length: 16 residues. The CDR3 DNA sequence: TGTGCCAGTAGTGCCGGACTAGCGGCAGTGGGCTACGAGCAGTACTTC. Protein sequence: CASSAGLAAVGYEQYF.